Given below is one T cell receptor beta chain in context. This CDR3 spans 15 amino acids. Losses at the gene ends were 5 bases for V and 0 bases for J; bases not matched to a gene: 4. Germline V gives CDR1 MGHRA, CDR2 YSYEKL. The protocol was immunoSEQ multiplex PCR, while the TCRdb copy is restricted to in-frame clones and leaves out a portion. The data hold fewer than 300,000 clones, with under 90% observed a single time. This specimen belongs to a study of blood T cell repertoires in COVID-19. The origin of this receptor is a woman in her forties or fifties who had recovered from COVID-19. The chain uses TRBV4-1 and TRBJ2-3; 8 bases align to TRBD2. Source material: peripheral blood. The CDR3 DNA sequence: TGCGCCAGCAGCTCACTAGCGGCTAGCACAGATACGCAGTATTTT. This gives the protein CASSSLAASTDTQYF.